A single sample is the source of the 18 T cell receptor beta chains below, sequenced in a study of T cells in Graves' hyperthyroidism and ophthalmopathy. Amplification of TCR beta CDR3 regions was performed using RNA transcripts as template. A set of HTBI primers served as the primers for a first-round RT-PCR of the TCR CDR3. MiXCR, applied by TCRdb to the multiplex PCR reads, yields one record per CDR3 protein. Altogether some 560,000 distinct CDR3 sequences are present, 12% to 15% being singletons, with the ten largest covering more than 11%. The sequenced sample consisted of blood. Source of these receptors: a woman aged 40-49 years with Graves' hyperthyroidism.

This clonotype was detected only a few times. The chain recombines TRBV4-1 with TRBJ1-5; D gene unclear. Germline V gene lookup returns CDR1 MGHRA and CDR2 YSYEKL. Deletions cut 7 bases from V and 6 bases from J, with 16 bases between. The CDR3 consists of 14 residues. CDR3 DNA sequence: TGCGCCAGCACCTTTGATCCGGGTTCTCAGCCCCAGCATTTT. It encodes CASTFDPGSQPQHF.

This clonotype has a count of ten or more. CDR3 nucleotide sequence: TGCGCCAGCAGCCCGGGGACGGCGGTATACGAGCAGTACTTC. As protein: CASSPGTAVYEQYF. The V and J genes are TRBV5-1 and TRBJ2-7; either TRBD1 or TRBD2 may supply D (5 bases each). Germline lookup yields CDR1 SGHRS and CDR2 YFSETQ. This CDR3 comprises 14 residues. V lost 4 bases and J 4 bases, leaving 15 bases between the germline ends.

This clonotype was detected a few times. The chain joins TRBV5-5 to TRBJ2-2; 11 bases are shared with TRBD2. V was pared by 5 bases and J by 4 bases, with 13 bases of the junction left unmatched. CDR1 is SGHKS and CDR2 is YYEKEE in the germline V gene (reference sequence). The CDR3 is made up of 18 amino acids. The CDR3 protein is CASSYPPTSGMGTGELFF. For the CDR3, the DNA is TGTGCCAGCAGTTACCCTCCGACTAGCGGGATGGGCACCGGGGAGCTGTTTTTT.

This clonotype occurred a few times. A much larger clone lies a single base off, so this may be a read error. The rearrangement uses TRBV7-2 and TRBJ2-1; D may be TRBD2 (7 bases). Germline CDR1 and CDR2: SGHTA and FQGNSA. The CDR3 length is 16 residues. The CDR3 nucleotides are TGTGCCGGCAGCCCCGTCGGGGGAGGGGGCTACAATGAGCAGTTCTTC. This translates into CAGSPVGGGGYNEQFF.

This chain connects TRBV14 to TRBJ2-7, with 9 bases aligning to TRBD2. The CDR3 is 16 residues long. J lost 0 bases, V lost 1 base, and 4 bases had no gene match. The germline CDR1 and CDR2 sequences are SGHDN and FVKESK. CDR3 DNA: TGTGCCAGCAGCCAAGGGCTAGCGGGAACCTCCTACGAGCAGTACTTC. Residues: CASSQGLAGTSYEQYF.

There are many counts of this clonotype. The chain combines TRBV3-1 with TRBJ2-3; D might be TRBD1 (6 bases). V was cut by 7 bases and J by 4 bases, with 21 bases left in between. The CDR3 consists of 16 residues. In germline, CDR1 is LGHDT, CDR2 YNNKEL (reference sequence). This CDR3 is CASTQGRTILADTQYF. CDR3 nucleotides: TGTGCCAGCACCCAGGGGCGGACCATTTTGGCAGATACGCAGTATTTT.

The table lists this clonotype with a few counts. The chain combines TRBV6-7 with TRBJ2-7; 7 bases match TRBD1. TRBV6-7 falls under the ORF class, with uncertain function. This CDR3 has 13 amino acids. V dropped 10 bases and J dropped 2; count of bases not matched to a gene: 8. The CDR3 DNA sequence: TGTGCCATAAAGACAGGGATCACCTACGAGCAGTACTTC. Its translation: CAIKTGITYEQYF.

The rearrangement uses TRBV7-2 and TRBJ2-7, with 15 bases lining up with TRBD2. The CDR3 runs to 15 residues. Germline V gene lookup returns CDR1 SGHTA and CDR2 FQGNSA. V trimming: 5 bases; J trimming: 4 bases; junction bases outside the gene matches: 3. In DNA form, the CDR3 reads TGTGCCAGCAGCGAAGGACTAGCGGGAGGGTACGAGCAGTACTTC. Amino acid sequence: CASSEGLAGGYEQYF.

Comment on this clonotype: A much larger clone sits a single nucleotide away, making a read error possible. The gene calls are TRBV30 and TRBJ2-1, with 7 bases lining up with TRBD2. Per germline, CDR1 GTSNPN and CDR2 SVGIG (reference sequence). CDR3 size: 15 residues. CDR3 region: CAWSPSGTTYNEQLF. Here the CDR3 DNA reads TGTGCCTGGAGTCCTTCCGGGACTACCTACAATGAGCAGCTCTTC.

The chain links TRBV24-1 to TRBJ2-7, with D possibly being TRBD1 (6 bases). Germline V CDR1 and CDR2: KGHDR, SFDVKD. The CDR3 totals 12 residues. V was cut by 4 bases and J by 4 bases, with 7 bases left in between. For the CDR3, the DNA is TGTGCCACCAGTGACCAGGGGTACGAGCAGTACTTC. Its protein is CATSDQGYEQYF.

The chain has TRBV2 and TRBJ1-2, with D hard to call. V lost 4 bases and J lost 2, with 8 bases in between. The CDR3 consists of 13 residues. CDR1 is SNHLY, CDR2 FYNNEI, per germline. CDR3 nucleotide sequence: TGTGCCAGCAGTGTGAAAACCAACTATGGCTACACCTTC. This codes for CASSVKTNYGYTF.

This clonotype was recorded many times. This chain links TRBV15 with TRBJ1-6; D is uncertain. V dropped 3 bases and J dropped 0 bases, with 9 bases sitting between them. CDR3 length equals 16 residues. Germline CDR1 reads LNHNV; CDR2 reads YYDKDF (reference sequence). The CDR3 coding sequence is TGTGCCACCAGCAGGGCAGTCAGCTCCTATAATTCACCCCTCCACTTT. Protein sequence: CATSRAVSSYNSPLHF.

This clonotype has at least ten counts. The chain employs TRBV2 and TRBJ1-4; D gene uncertain. Trimming removed 8 bases from V and 11 bases from J, with 18 bases in between. The CDR3 has 13 amino acids. The germline CDR1 and CDR2 sequences are SNHLY and FYNNEI. The CDR3 nucleotides read TGTGCCAGCTTTGCAGGAATTTTTGGGAAACTGTTTTTT. It translates to CASFAGIFGKLFF.

This clonotype was seen at least ten times. The chain has TRBV20-1 and TRBJ2-3; tentative D call: TRBD2 (6 bases). The CDR3 consists of 17 residues. Trimming left V 0 bases short and J 5 bases short, with 21 bases between. CDR1 is DFQATT and CDR2 is SNEGSKA in the germline V gene (reference sequence). CDR3 amino acids: CSARDGFGGTRVDTQYF. The DNA for the CDR3 is TGCAGTGCTAGAGATGGGTTTGGGGGGACGAGGGTAGATACGCAGTATTTT.

This clonotype was picked up a small number of times. The chain joins TRBV4-1 to TRBJ1-1; no clear D. This CDR3 comprises 14 residues. Germline values: CDR1 MGHRA, CDR2 YSYEKL. V lost 0 bases and J 1 base, leaving 6 bases between the germline ends. CDR3 nucleotide sequence: TGCGCCAGCAGCCAAGATCCGGAGAACACTGAAGCTTTCTTT. Its protein is CASSQDPENTEAFF.

V and J are TRBV12-3 or TRBV12-4 and TRBJ2-1, with D maybe TRBD1 (6 bases). Trimming shortened V by 4 bases and J by 5 bases, and 12 bases separated the two germline ends. CDR3 size: 14 residues. CDR3 coding DNA: TGTGCCAGCAGTTCGGGACAACATAACAATGAGCAGTTCTTC. Its protein product is CASSSGQHNNEQFF.

This clonotype was recorded at least ten times. The chain uses TRBV11-1 and TRBJ2-1; tentative D call: TRBD1 (8 bases). CDR1 and CDR2 (germline): SGHAT, FQDESV (reference sequence). This CDR3 is 17 amino acids long. The V end was cut by 3 bases, the J end by 7 bases, with 22 bases between. Here the CDR3 DNA reads TGTGCCAGCAGCTTGGAAAAACTAGACAGGGGAGGGAATGAGCAGTTCTTC. It encodes CASSLEKLDRGGNEQFF.

This clonotype was found many times. This chain links TRBV28 with TRBJ1-2; perhaps TRBD1 as D (6 bases). The germline CDR1 and CDR2 sequences are MDHEN and SYDVKM. Trimming removed 4 bases at V and 2 bases at J, with 20 bases between. The CDR3 sequence is 17 residues long. CDR3 residues: CASSSGAATGLNYGYTF. CDR3 DNA sequence: TGTGCCAGCAGTTCCGGGGCCGCGACAGGACTCAACTATGGCTACACCTTC.